This TCR beta chain comes out of a study of cytomegalovirus exposure and HLA in healthy donors. Germline V gene lookup returns CDR1 SEHNR and CDR2 FQNEAQ (reference sequence). The CDR3 has 12 residues. The ends lost 3 bases at V and 13 bases at J; junction bases unmatched: 6. A multiplex PCR was run with 60 Vbeta primers and 13 Jbeta primers. Some clones are missing from TCRdb's copy, which holds only in-frame ones; the method was immunoSEQ multiplex PCR. The table shows about 150,000 clones, with around two thirds occurring only once. This clonotype originated in a woman between 18 and 29 years old in good health and CMV-seronegative. The V and J genes are TRBV7-9 and TRBJ1-1; 9 bases are a match to TRBD1. Source material: PBMCs. The CDR3 spells CASSLGQGGSFF. The CDR3 DNA is TGTGCCAGCAGCTTGGGACAGGGTGGGAGTTTCTTT.